This entry lists 22 T cell receptor beta chains sequenced from one sample in a study of monozygotic twins with inflammatory bowel disease. From its re-call of the 5' RACE reads, TCRdb lists each CDR3 protein once, without DNA. The repertoire table contains approximately 400,000 distinct CDR3 sequences. The sample taken for sequencing was blood. Receptor source: a human donor with ulcerative colitis or Crohn's disease, or a healthy co-twin of an affected twin (not recorded which).

V gene TRBV11-2 combines with J gene TRBJ2-3; no DNA is available, so the TRBD1 call from TCRdb remains unchecked. The germline V gene has CDR1 SGHAT and CDR2 FQNNGV. The CDR3 sequence is 17 residues long. The CDR3 is CASSLGRQHRSTDTQYF.

The chain recombines TRBV20-1 with TRBJ2-3; TCRdb designates TRBD1, a call that cannot be tested without DNA. CDR1 and CDR2 from the germline V gene are DFQATT and SNEGSKA (reference sequence). CDR3 length equals 16 residues. The CDR3 sequence is CSARDPSGGGKDTQYF.

V gene TRBV7-2 combines with J gene TRBJ2-1; checking the TCRdb D call of TRBD2 is not possible without DNA. This CDR3 contains 15 residues. Germline V gene sequence: CDR1 SGHTA, CDR2 FQGNSA. CDR3 sequence reads: CASSPASSSYNEQFF.

The chain's CDR3 is CASSSDRVYEQFF. The V call is TRBV7-2, the J call TRBJ2-1; TCRdb designates TRBD1, a call that cannot be tested without DNA. Germline V gene sequence: CDR1 SGHTA, CDR2 FQGNSA. The CDR3 runs 13 residues.

CDR3 sequence reads: CASSPDRGLNTGELFF. The chain employs TRBV5-1 and TRBJ2-2; lacking DNA, the TRBD1 call made by TCRdb goes unchecked. This CDR3 has 16 residues. CDR1 is SGHRS, CDR2 YFSETQ, per germline.

The J gene is TRBJ1-6, the V gene TRBV7-3; the TCRdb D gene call, TRBD1, has no DNA to confirm it. CDR3 length equals 18 residues. Germline V gene lookup returns CDR1 SGHTA and CDR2 FQGTGA. CDR3 loop: CASSLQGGPSSYNSPLHF.

The chain employs TRBV27 and TRBJ2-3; the D call of TRBD2 rests on TCRdb alone, since no DNA is present to check it. Germline V gene sequence: CDR1 MNHEY, CDR2 SMNVEV (reference sequence). This CDR3 comprises 15 residues. CDR3: CASSFLAGNTDTQYF.

The chain has TRBV20-1 and TRBJ2-7; without DNA, the TCRdb call of TRBD1 cannot be checked. Germline V gene sequence: CDR1 DFQATT, CDR2 SNEGSKA (reference sequence). The CDR3 consists of 14 residues. CDR3 protein: CSARTTTGFHEQYF.

V gene TRBV7-2 combines with J gene TRBJ2-3; as DNA is missing, the TRBD2 call by TCRdb cannot be tested. Germline V lookup: CDR1 SGHTA, CDR2 FQGNSA. CDR3 length: 14 residues. CDR3 sequence reads: CASSSDWTSGSQYF.

The rearrangement links TRBV7-9 to TRBJ2-7. Germline V gene lookup returns CDR1 SEHNR and CDR2 FQNEAQ (reference sequence). The CDR3 runs to 12 residues. CDR3 sequence: CASSFSNYEQYF.

V usage is TRBV5-1 and J usage is TRBJ1-2; TCRdb returns TRBD1, unconfirmable since there is no DNA. Germline CDR1 is SGHRS and CDR2 is YFSETQ. The CDR3 length is 15 residues. The CDR3 sequence: CASSSGDRVGYGYTF.

The rearrangement links TRBV7-3 to TRBJ1-5; TCRdb reports TRBD1, a call that lacks DNA to check it against. Germline lookup yields CDR1 SGHTA and CDR2 FQGTGA. CDR3 size: 15 residues. The CDR3 protein is CASSLGTGTNQPQHF.

The chain joins TRBV12-5 to TRBJ1-1; there is no DNA to check the TCRdb D call of TRBD1. The CDR3 length is 17 residues. Germline lookup yields CDR1 LGHNT and CDR2 FRNRAP. CDR3 sequence: CASGLVSGSGTTTEAFF.

The rearrangement uses TRBV12-3 or TRBV12-4 and TRBJ2-1; TCRdb's D gene call, TRBD1, goes unchecked for lack of DNA. This CDR3 is built from 15 residues. This CDR3 reads CASSLGTGVNNEQFF.

This chain links TRBV9 with TRBJ1-2. The V gene's germline CDR1 is SGDLS and CDR2 YYNGEE. This CDR3 has 16 amino acids. CDR3 in amino acids: CASSRSGGDTNYGYTF.

V usage is TRBV5-1 and J usage is TRBJ1-1. This CDR3 has 18 amino acids. Germline V lookup: CDR1 SGHRS, CDR2 YFSETQ. CDR3 protein: CASRAGGVELLMNTEAFF.

The CDR3 is CASSPGRSAYEQYF. This chain joins TRBV7-9 and TRBJ2-7; lacking DNA, the TRBD1 call made by TCRdb goes unchecked. This CDR3 is 14 amino acids long. Germline V gives CDR1 SEHNR, CDR2 FQNEAQ (reference sequence).

The chain carries TRBV5-5 and TRBJ1-1; TCRdb's D call, TRBD1, is unchecked because there is no DNA. This CDR3 spans 15 amino acids. Germline CDR1 and CDR2: SGHKS and YYEKEE (reference sequence). CDR3: CASSNDPTGATEAFF. The whole variable domain, remainder taken from reference TRBV5-5 and TRBJ1-1, is DAGVTQSPTHLIKTRGQQVTLRCSPISGHKSVSWYQQVLGQGPQFIFQYYEKEERGRGNFPDRFSARQFPNYSSELNVNALLLGDSALYLCASSNDPTGATEAFFGQGTRLTVV.

The rearrangement uses TRBV10-3 and TRBJ1-1; without DNA, the TCRdb call of TRBD1 cannot be checked. CDR1 and CDR2 from the germline V gene are ENHRY and SYGVKD. This CDR3 spans 16 amino acids. CDR3 sequence reads: CAISELRTGGDTEAFF.

The chain is built from TRBV24-1 and TRBJ2-1; TCRdb indicates TRBD1, and absent DNA this call remains unverified. Germline CDR1 is KGHDR and CDR2 is SFDVKD. The CDR3 consists of 15 residues. Here the CDR3 reads CATGGRDRVYNEQFF.

This chain joins TRBV6-2 or TRBV6-3 and TRBJ2-6; lacking DNA, the TRBD2 call made by TCRdb goes unchecked. There are 17 residues in the CDR3. CDR1 is MNHEY and CDR2 is SVGEGT in the germline V gene. CDR3 region: CASRLAGVFSGANVLTF.

The J gene is TRBJ2-5, the V gene TRBV10-3. The CDR3 is 12 residues long. Germline values: CDR1 ENHRY, CDR2 SYGVKD. CDR3 in amino acids: CAISQYQETQYF.